These 25 T cell receptor beta chains originate from one sample sequenced in a study of post-analysis software for immune sequencing data. General observations from the study: A few TRBV segments occurring more often in patients than controls included TRBV5-6, TRBV5-1 and TRBV20-1.

The authors incorporated unique molecular identifiers into the TCR beta cDNA libraries. Each CDR3 protein is one row after TCRdb ran MiXCR on the PCR reads. Among about 540,000 distinct CDR3 sequences listed, roughly 34% were seen once. These receptors have no known antigen. The specimen sequenced was blood. Receptors originate from a girl between 2 and 17 years old with multiple sclerosis.

The V call is TRBV6-2 or TRBV6-3, the J call TRBJ2-7; possibly TRBD2 for D (6 bases). The germline V gene has CDR1 MNHEY and CDR2 SVGEGT. Between the trimmed V and J ends, which lost 10 bases and 0 bases, there was a span of 13 bases. CDR3 length: 13 residues. The CDR3 region has the DNA TGTGCCACCTCTGGGACTCGCTCCTACGAGCAGTACTTC. Protein product: CATSGTRSYEQYF.

The V and J genes are TRBV3-1 and TRBJ2-5; 9 nucleotides agree with TRBD1. V was pared by 3 bases and J by 3 bases, with 5 bases of the junction left unmatched. This CDR3 comprises 15 residues. In germline, CDR1 is LGHDT, CDR2 YNNKEL (reference sequence). In nucleotides, the CDR3 is TGTGCCAGCAGCCAGGAGGACAGGGGAGAAGAGACCCAGTACTTC. Its protein product is CASSQEDRGEETQYF.

This clonotype was seen more than once but under ten times. The J gene is TRBJ2-4, the V gene TRBV6-2 or TRBV6-3, with D possibly being TRBD2 (6 bases). The CDR3 length is 15 residues. Trimming took off 8 bases at V and 4 bases at J, with 18 bases between the two ends. Germline V lookup: CDR1 MNHEY, CDR2 SVGEGT. The CDR3 coding sequence is TGTGCCAGCGAGGAATCGGGACTGAGAAAAAACATTCAGTACTTC. Protein product: CASEESGLRKNIQYF.

The chain has TRBV5-1 and TRBJ1-2; D is possibly TRBD1 (5 bases). Trimming stripped 0 bases from V and 6 bases from J, with 18 bases between. Germline values: CDR1 SGHRS, CDR2 YFSETQ. This CDR3 is built from 16 residues. The CDR3 spells CASSLAGRGREDGYTF. The CDR3 DNA is TGCGCCAGCAGCTTGGCGGGTAGGGGACGGGAGGATGGCTACACCTTC.

In its sample, this clonotype was seen many times. The V gene is TRBV20-1, the J gene TRBJ2-5, with 7 nucleotides matching TRBD1. The CDR3 contains 12 residues. V dropped 2 bases and J dropped 5; count of bases not matched to a gene: 2. Looked up from germline, CDR1 is DFQATT and CDR2 is SNEGSKA (reference sequence). CDR3 coding DNA: TGCAGTGCTAGACGAGGGGGCGAGACCCAGTACTTC. Its translation is CSARRGGETQYF.

This clonotype has only a few counts. The chain carries TRBV6-1 and TRBJ2-1, with a possible D match to TRBD2 (5 bases). The length of the CDR3 is 13 residues. The V end lost 8 bases, the J end lost 1 base, and 9 bases lay between the germline ends. Germline values: CDR1 MNHNS, CDR2 SASEGT. The CDR3 protein is CASGLESYNEQFF. The CDR3 DNA follows: TGTGCCAGCGGACTGGAGTCCTACAATGAGCAGTTCTTC.

This sequence joins TRBV12-3 or TRBV12-4 and TRBJ1-5, with D maybe TRBD1 (6 bases). The CDR3 covers 14 residues. Trimming stripped 1 base from V and 11 bases from J, with 15 bases between. The CDR3 spells CASSLDVGRDTQHF. As DNA, the CDR3 is TGTGCCAGCAGTTTAGACGTTGGCAGGGACACCCAGCATTTT.

This clonotype was counted a few times. The V gene is TRBV20-1, the J gene TRBJ2-3, with 14 bases lining up with TRBD2. V gave up 3 bases and J gave up 3 bases; unmatched junction bases: 5. The CDR3 extends over 16 amino acids. Germline CDR1 is DFQATT and CDR2 is SNEGSKA (reference sequence). CDR3 bases: TGCAGTGCTAGTCGGGGACTAGCGGGGGTAACAGATACGCAGTATTTT. It encodes CSASRGLAGVTDTQYF.

This clonotype was recorded only once. The V gene is TRBV14, the J gene TRBJ1-2, with D unclear. Looked up from germline, CDR1 is SGHDN and CDR2 is FVKESK. Trimming left V 3 bases short and J 3 bases short, with 11 bases between. The CDR3 runs to 14 residues. CDR3 DNA: TGTGCCAGCAGCCAGGGATCAGGATACTATGGCTACACCTTC. Its protein product is CASSQGSGYYGYTF.

This clonotype was seen many times. This chain joins TRBV27 and TRBJ2-1; 9 bases match TRBD1. Germline V gives CDR1 MNHEY, CDR2 SMNVEV (reference sequence). J was trimmed by 6 bases and V by 4 bases; bases with no gene match: 7. This CDR3 has 15 amino acids. CDR3: CASSYDRGVSNEQFF. The CDR3 DNA is TGTGCCAGCAGTTACGACAGGGGGGTAAGCAATGAGCAGTTCTTC.

This clonotype has just a few counts. This sequence joins TRBV2 and TRBJ1-2; D may be TRBD1 (5 bases). The CDR3 consists of 14 residues. CDR1 SNHLY and CDR2 FYNNEI come from the germline V gene. The ends were cut back, 7 bases at V and 3 bases at J, with 15 bases in the middle. The CDR3 bases are TGTGCCAGCACCGGGGGTCAACAGTACTATGGCTACACCTTC. Translated, it gives CASTGGQQYYGYTF.

The V call is TRBV4-1, the J call TRBJ2-4, with D possibly being TRBD1 (6 bases). V was clipped by 2 bases and J by 0 bases, with 14 bases between them. This CDR3 comprises 17 residues. Germline CDR1 reads MGHRA; CDR2 reads YSYEKL. This CDR3 reads CASSQPRTDLAKNIQYF. CDR3 nucleotides: TGCGCCAGCAGCCAACCCAGGACAGATCTAGCCAAAAACATTCAGTACTTC.

The chain has TRBV20-1 and TRBJ2-6; 11 nucleotides align to TRBD2. V gave up 3 bases and J gave up 2 bases; unmatched junction bases: 3. This CDR3 contains 16 residues. Germline CDR1 is DFQATT and CDR2 is SNEGSKA (reference sequence). CDR3 amino acids: CSARTSGDAGANVLTF. DNA for the CDR3: TGCAGTGCTAGGACTAGCGGGGATGCTGGGGCCAACGTCCTGACTTTC.

The chain carries TRBV7-8 and TRBJ2-5; the match to TRBD1 covers 10 bases. The J call may be in error: the DNA end matches TRBJ2-7 better. Germline CDR1 SGHVS, CDR2 FQNEAQ. The length of the CDR3 is 14 residues. The CDR3 spells CASSLEGTGAEQYF. The CDR3 DNA sequence: TGTGCCAGCAGCTTAGAGGGGACAGGGGCCGAGCAGTACTTC.

The chain is built from TRBV6-1 and TRBJ1-1; D may be TRBD1 (6 bases). The CDR3 is 14 residues long. Germline V gene lookup returns CDR1 MNHNS and CDR2 SASEGT. Trimming shortened V by 6 bases and J by 6 bases, and 17 bases separated the two germline ends. CDR3 loop: CASRRRGYGAEAFF. For the CDR3, the DNA is TGTGCCAGCAGGAGAAGGGGGTACGGGGCTGAAGCTTTCTTT.

This clonotype was seen a handful of times. The rearrangement links TRBV5-4 to TRBJ1-5; 7 bases match TRBD1. The CDR3 sequence is 15 residues long. V dropped 3 bases and J dropped 4; count of bases not matched to a gene: 7. The V gene's germline CDR1 is SGHNT and CDR2 YYREEE (reference sequence). CDR3 nucleotides: TGTGCCAGCAGCTGGGGGACAGACCCTAATCAGCCCCAGCATTTT. The encoded protein is CASSWGTDPNQPQHF.

The CDR3 reads CAPHRGRWHEQYF. In DNA, the CDR3 is TGTGCCCCCCACCGGGGCCGCTGGCACGAGCAGTACTTC. The chain uses TRBV7-2 and TRBJ2-7, with D perhaps matching TRBD1 or TRBD2 (5 bases each). Germline V gene data show CDR1 as SGHTA and CDR2 as FQGNSA. Trimming left V 11 bases short and J 5 bases short, with 19 bases between. CDR3 length: 13 residues.

Ten or more counts support this clonotype. This chain uses TRBV2 with TRBJ2-5; 13 bases align to TRBD2. Germline V gene data show CDR1 as SNHLY and CDR2 as FYNNEI. The CDR3 length is 15 residues. V shed 3 bases and J 5 bases; nucleotides not matched to a gene: 3. The CDR3 nucleotides read TGTGCCAGCAGTGACGGACTAGCGGGGGAGGAGACCCAGTACTTC. This codes for CASSDGLAGEETQYF.

This clonotype showed up just a few times. The rearrangement uses TRBV12-3 or TRBV12-4 and TRBJ2-5, with 15 positions matching TRBD2. This CDR3 contains 15 residues. V lost 6 bases and J lost 4; bases outside the gene matches: 3. CDR3: CASRRTSGGGETQYF. CDR3 DNA sequence: TGTGCCAGCAGAAGGACTAGCGGGGGGGGAGAGACCCAGTACTTC.

This clonotype appeared a few times. V and J are TRBV7-9 and TRBJ2-7; D may be TRBD2 (6 bases). The V end was cut by 4 bases, the J end by 1 base, with 14 bases between. This CDR3 spans 15 amino acids. From germline, CDR1 is SEHNR and CDR2 FQNEAQ (reference sequence). DNA for the CDR3: TGTGCCAGCAGCTCGCCTGGGGGGTTTTCCTACGAGCAGTACTTC. It yields the protein CASSSPGGFSYEQYF.

V gene TRBV9 combines with J gene TRBJ1-2; D not certain. Germline values: CDR1 SGDLS, CDR2 YYNGEE. This CDR3 has 13 amino acids. The germline V and J ends were trimmed by 7 bases and 9 bases, with 19 bases remaining between them. CDR3 sequence reads: CASSGWIQPSYTF. Written as DNA, the CDR3 is TGTGCCAGCTCAGGATGGATTCAACCTAGCTACACCTTC.

The table lists this clonotype with a few counts. This chain joins TRBV10-3 and TRBJ1-1; TRBD1 might be the D (6 bases). Looked up from germline, CDR1 is ENHRY and CDR2 is SYGVKD. The CDR3 is 14 amino acids. With 3 bases removed from V and 4 bases from J, the gap between germline ends came to 12 bases. Here the CDR3 DNA reads TGTGCCATCAGTGAACGTACAGGGAGCACTGAAGCTTTCTTT. Protein: CAISERTGSTEAFF.

This clonotype was picked up one time. The genes are TRBV11-2 and TRBJ2-1; D perhaps matches TRBD2 (5 bases). V lost 8 bases and J 8 bases, leaving 16 bases between the germline ends. The CDR3 has 13 amino acids. The V gene's germline CDR1 is SGHAT and CDR2 FQNNGV. CDR3 amino acids: CASRVGSSDEQFF. The CDR3 DNA reads as TGTGCCAGCCGGGTTGGGAGTTCGGATGAGCAGTTCTTC.

The rearrangement uses TRBV7-9 and TRBJ1-1; maybe TRBD1 (6 bases). Germline-derived CDR1 and CDR2 are SEHNR and FQNEAQ (reference sequence). V was clipped by 2 bases and J by 1 base, with 11 bases between them. CDR3 size: 15 residues. CDR3 coding DNA: TGTGCCAGCAGCTTACAGTCAGGGGAGAACACTGAAGCTTTCTTT. Protein: CASSLQSGENTEAFF.

The J gene is TRBJ2-1, the V gene TRBV29-1; TRBD2 agrees at 15 bases. Germline V CDR1 and CDR2: SQVTM, ANQGSEA. After removal of 6 bases from V and 5 bases from J, the junction contained 11 bases not matched to a gene. This CDR3 is built from 17 residues. CDR3 in amino acids: CSVVGTSGGTLNNEQFF. CDR3 in DNA: TGCAGCGTCGTGGGGACTAGCGGGGGGACCCTCAACAATGAGCAGTTCTTC.